These 17 T cell receptor beta chains came from one sample sequenced in a study of T-cell memory formation after mild COVID-19. Each CDR3 protein is one row after TCRdb ran MiXCR on the 5' RACE reads. The table has hundreds of thousands of distinct CDR3 sequences, 25% seen once; the top ten hold under 15%. The sample taken for sequencing was PBMCs or a T cell subset sorted from them (not recorded which). These receptors all come from an adult woman who had mild COVID-19 (a few samples of this study predate the infection). Cell type and time point are not known.

A few counts support this clonotype. The gene calls are TRBV12-3 or TRBV12-4 and TRBJ2-5, with 10 bases lining up with TRBD2. The CDR3 has 14 amino acids. The V gene end was trimmed by 6 bases and the J gene end by 7 bases; junction bases not matched to a gene: 8. CDR3 sequence reads: CASSRTSGRTTQYF. The CDR3 DNA reads as TGTGCCAGCAGCAGGACTAGCGGTCGTACGACCCAGTACTTC.

This clonotype has a handful of counts. This chain uses TRBV12-3 or TRBV12-4 with TRBJ2-6; tentative D call: TRBD1 (5 bases). This CDR3 has 16 amino acids. V was trimmed by 10 bases and J by 2 bases, leaving 18 bases between them. This chain's CDR3 is CAIHGQDITGANVLTF. CDR3 sequence (DNA): TGTGCCATCCACGGGCAGGACATTACTGGGGCCAACGTCCTGACTTTC.

This clonotype has only a few counts. The V gene is TRBV9, the J gene TRBJ2-7; a possible D gene is TRBD1 (5 bases). V lost 0 bases, J lost 3 bases, and 16 bases lay in between. From germline, CDR1 is SGDLS and CDR2 YYNGEE. The CDR3 runs to 16 residues. CDR3 nucleotide sequence: TGTGCCAGCAGCGTAGAATTTCCGACAGACGACTACGAGCAGTACTTC. It encodes CASSVEFPTDDYEQYF.

This clonotype came up a few times. The chain uses TRBV19 and TRBJ1-5; no clear D gene. With 1 base removed from V and 3 bases from J, the gap between germline ends came to 7 bases. The CDR3 runs 14 residues. The germline V gene has CDR1 LNHDA and CDR2 SQIVND (reference sequence). CDR3 bases: TGTGCCAGTAGTATAGGGCAGGTCAATCAGCCCCAGCATTTT. The encoded protein is CASSIGQVNQPQHF. Full variable domain (outside the CDR3, taken from reference TRBV19 and TRBJ1-5): DGGITQSPKYLFRKEGQNVTLSCEQNLNHDAMYWYRQDPGQGLRLIYYSQIVNDFQKGDIAEGYSVSREKKESFPLTVTSAQKNPTAFYLCASSIGQVNQPQHFGDGTRLSIL.

This sequence joins TRBV3-1 and TRBJ1-1, with D perhaps TRBD1 (6 bases). V lost 4 bases and J 4 bases, leaving 25 bases between the germline ends. The V gene's germline CDR1 is LGHDT and CDR2 YNNKEL (reference sequence). The CDR3 consists of 18 residues. This CDR3 reads CASSRLTGHKVGGTEAFF. The CDR3, as DNA: TGTGCCAGCAGCCGCCTAACGGGACACAAGGTCGGAGGCACTGAAGCTTTCTTT.

This clonotype was recorded many times. This chain joins TRBV7-2 and TRBJ2-7; no clear D. V was clipped by 5 bases and J by 0 bases, with 2 bases between them. The CDR3 extends over 11 amino acids. Germline CDR1 is SGHTA and CDR2 is FQGNSA. CDR3 sequence: CASSASYEQYF. The CDR3 bases are TGTGCCAGCAGCGCCTCCTACGAGCAGTACTTC.

This clonotype was seen many times. V usage is TRBV13 and J usage is TRBJ2-2; 10 bases are shared with TRBD2. J was trimmed by 1 base and V by 7 bases; bases with no gene match: 3. The germline CDR1 and CDR2 sequences are PRHDT and FYEKMQ (reference sequence). The CDR3 length is 15 residues. For the CDR3, the DNA is TGTGCCAGCATCAGGACTAGCGGGAACACCGGGGAGCTGTTTTTT. Its protein product is CASIRTSGNTGELFF. The whole variable domain, filled in from reference TRBV13 and TRBJ2-2, reads AAGVIQSPRHLIKEKRETATLKCYPIPRHDTVYWYQQGPGQDPQFLISFYEKMQSDKGSIPDRFSAQQFSDYHSELNMSSLELGDSALYFCASIRTSGNTGELFFGEGSRLTVL.

This clonotype was detected a few times. CDR3 coding DNA: TGTGCCAGCAGTTTTTTTTTGGGGGAACATGGCTACACCTTC. Encoded protein: CASSFFLGEHGYTF. The chain joins TRBV12-3 or TRBV12-4 to TRBJ1-2; a possible D gene is TRBD1 (5 bases). With 3 bases removed from V and 6 bases from J, the gap between germline ends came to 14 bases. The CDR3 consists of 14 residues.

V usage is TRBV11-3 and J usage is TRBJ2-7, with 9 bases lining up with TRBD1. CDR3 length: 14 amino acids. V shed 5 bases, J shed 6 bases, and the junction held 8 bases outside the gene matches. The germline gives CDR1 SGHNT, CDR2 YENEEA. The CDR3 loop reads CASSLGTGHREQYF. The CDR3 nucleotides are TGTGCCAGCAGCCTCGGGACAGGGCATCGCGAGCAGTACTTC.

This clonotype was detected a few times. V is TRBV20-1 and J is TRBJ2-3; weak D call: TRBD1 (5 bases). CDR1 is DFQATT and CDR2 is SNEGSKA in the germline V gene (reference sequence). V lost 3 bases, J lost 0 bases, and 7 bases lay in between. The CDR3 has 13 residues. CDR3 region: CSASRGSTDTQYF. CDR3 DNA sequence: TGCAGTGCTAGTAGGGGTAGCACAGATACGCAGTATTTT.

This clonotype was counted only a few times. The chain employs TRBV5-1 and TRBJ2-5; 10 bases are shared with TRBD2. V was clipped by 1 base and J by 1 base; unmatched bases: 1. The CDR3 runs 15 residues. CDR1 is SGHRS and CDR2 is YFSETQ in the germline V gene. The CDR3, as DNA: TGCGCCAGCAGCTTGCCTAGCGGGGGCCAAGAGACCCAGTACTTC. Amino acids: CASSLPSGGQETQYF.

This clonotype was observed a handful of times. J is TRBJ2-1 and V is TRBV9, with TRBD2 identical over 11 bases. The V gene end was trimmed by 4 bases and the J gene end by 4 bases; junction bases not matched to a gene: 13. Looked up from germline, CDR1 is SGDLS and CDR2 is YYNGEE. The CDR3 sequence is 18 residues long. The chain's CDR3 is CASSRRRLAGGPYNEQFF. CDR3 in DNA: TGTGCCAGCAGCCGACGGAGGCTAGCGGGGGGCCCGTACAATGAGCAGTTCTTC.

The V call is TRBV6-5, the J call TRBJ2-1; 7 bases map to TRBD2. Per germline, CDR1 MNHEY and CDR2 SVGAGI. The CDR3 is made up of 15 amino acids. Trimming took 3 bases from V and 4 from J; bases not matched to a gene: 6. The CDR3 nucleotides read TGTGCCAGCAGTTATAGCGGGCGTCATTACAATGAGCAGTTCTTC. Translated: CASSYSGRHYNEQFF.

This clonotype was seen a few times. The chain is built from TRBV7-8 and TRBJ2-2; 7 positions agree with TRBD2. Germline V CDR1 and CDR2: SGHVS, FQNEAQ. Germline trimming cut 5 bases from V and 5 bases from J; bases unmatched to any gene: 11. The CDR3 runs to 16 residues. Written as DNA, the CDR3 is TGTGCCAGCAGCGCTACTAGCGCCCGGGGGACCGGGGAGCTGTTTTTT. It is translated as CASSATSARGTGELFF.

A few counts support this clonotype. This chain joins TRBV12-3 or TRBV12-4 and TRBJ2-7; the D gene could be TRBD1 or TRBD2 (5 bases each). The V end lost 3 bases, the J end lost 2 bases, and 11 bases lay between the germline ends. CDR3 length: 14 residues. CDR3 loop: CASSFRDGAYEQYF. The DNA of the CDR3 is TGTGCCAGCAGTTTTCGGGACGGAGCCTACGAGCAGTACTTC.

The chain is built from TRBV4-2 and TRBJ2-2; D uncertain. The CDR3 spans 15 residues. Trimming cost V 0 bases and J 1 base, with 6 bases left between them. The germline V gene has CDR1 LGHNA and CDR2 YNFKEQ. The CDR3 DNA reads TGTGCCAGCAGCCAAGAAGTGAGGAACACCGGGGAGCTGTTTTTT. Translating gives CASSQEVRNTGELFF.

Concerning this clonotype: Mismatch with germline at one junction end may stem from a read error. The chain uses TRBV11-2 and TRBJ2-1, with D maybe TRBD2 (5 bases). The CDR3 is 15 residues long. The germline gives CDR1 SGHAT, CDR2 FQNNGV. The CDR3 nucleotides are TGTGCCAGCAGCAAGGACTTGAGCTCCTACACTGAGCAGTTCTTC. Translated: CASSKDLSSYTEQFF.